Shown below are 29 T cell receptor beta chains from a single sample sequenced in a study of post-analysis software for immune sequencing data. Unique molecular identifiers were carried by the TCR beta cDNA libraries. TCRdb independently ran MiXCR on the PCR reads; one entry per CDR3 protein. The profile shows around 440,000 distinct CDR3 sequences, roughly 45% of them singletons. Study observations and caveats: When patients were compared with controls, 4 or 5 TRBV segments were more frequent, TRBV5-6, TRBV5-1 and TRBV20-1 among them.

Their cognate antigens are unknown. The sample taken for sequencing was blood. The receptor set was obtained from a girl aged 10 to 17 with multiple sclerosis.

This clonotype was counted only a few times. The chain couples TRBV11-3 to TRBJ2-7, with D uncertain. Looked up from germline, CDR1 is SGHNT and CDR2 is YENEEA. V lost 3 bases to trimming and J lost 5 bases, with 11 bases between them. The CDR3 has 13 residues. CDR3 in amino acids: CASSFQAQDEQYF. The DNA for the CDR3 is TGTGCCAGCAGCTTTCAGGCCCAGGACGAGCAGTACTTC.

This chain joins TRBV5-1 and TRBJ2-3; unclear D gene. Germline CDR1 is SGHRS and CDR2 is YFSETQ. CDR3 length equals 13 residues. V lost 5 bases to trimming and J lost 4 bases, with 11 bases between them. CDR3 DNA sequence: TGCGCCAGCAGTCTAGAGATCCCAGATACGCAGTATTTT. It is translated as CASSLEIPDTQYF.

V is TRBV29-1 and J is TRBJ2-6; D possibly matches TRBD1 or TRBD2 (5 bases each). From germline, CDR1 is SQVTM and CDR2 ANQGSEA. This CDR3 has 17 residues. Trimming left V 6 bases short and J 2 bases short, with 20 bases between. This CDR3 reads CSVMGPTGQPGANVLTF. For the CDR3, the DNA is TGCAGCGTCATGGGACCCACCGGGCAGCCTGGGGCCAACGTCCTGACTTTC.

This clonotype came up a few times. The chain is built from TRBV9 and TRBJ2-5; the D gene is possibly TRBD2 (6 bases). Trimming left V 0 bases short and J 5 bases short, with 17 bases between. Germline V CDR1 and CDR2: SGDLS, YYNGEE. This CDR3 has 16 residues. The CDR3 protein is CASSVVSSSGGETQYF. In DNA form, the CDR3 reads TGTGCCAGCAGCGTAGTCAGTAGTAGCGGTGGGGAGACCCAGTACTTC.

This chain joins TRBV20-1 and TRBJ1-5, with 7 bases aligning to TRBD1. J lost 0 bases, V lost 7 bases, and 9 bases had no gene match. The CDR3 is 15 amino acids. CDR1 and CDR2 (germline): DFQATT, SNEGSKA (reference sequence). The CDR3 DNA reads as TGCAGTGTGGGGGACAGCCCTTATAGCAATCAGCCCCAGCATTTT. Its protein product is CSVGDSPYSNQPQHF.

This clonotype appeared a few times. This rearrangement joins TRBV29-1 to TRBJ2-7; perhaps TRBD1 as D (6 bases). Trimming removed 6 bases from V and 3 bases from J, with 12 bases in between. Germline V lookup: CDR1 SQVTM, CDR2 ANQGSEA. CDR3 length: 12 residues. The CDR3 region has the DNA TGCAGCGTCGTTAGGACAGACTACGAGCAGTACTTC. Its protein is CSVVRTDYEQYF.

DNA for the CDR3: TGTGCCAGCAGTTACGAAGCGGGAGGATCCTACGAGCAGTACTTC. Residues: CASSYEAGGSYEQYF. The chain is built from TRBV27 and TRBJ2-7, with 9 bases that match TRBD2. The CDR3 runs to 15 residues. The trim removed 4 bases at V and 1 base at J, leaving 5 bases unmatched. Germline V gene data show CDR1 as MNHEY and CDR2 as SMNVEV (reference sequence).

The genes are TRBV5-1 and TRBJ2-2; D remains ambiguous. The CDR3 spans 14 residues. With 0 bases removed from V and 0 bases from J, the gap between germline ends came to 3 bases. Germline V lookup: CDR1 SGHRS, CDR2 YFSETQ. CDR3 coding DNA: TGCGCCAGCAGCTTGGAGGCGAACACCGGGGAGCTGTTTTTT. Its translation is CASSLEANTGELFF.

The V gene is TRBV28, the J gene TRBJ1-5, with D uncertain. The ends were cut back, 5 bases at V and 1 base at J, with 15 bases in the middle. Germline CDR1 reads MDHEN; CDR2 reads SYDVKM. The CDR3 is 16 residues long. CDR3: CASSPPQYRSNQPQHF. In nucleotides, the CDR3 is TGTGCCAGCAGTCCCCCTCAGTATAGGAGCAATCAGCCCCAGCATTTT.

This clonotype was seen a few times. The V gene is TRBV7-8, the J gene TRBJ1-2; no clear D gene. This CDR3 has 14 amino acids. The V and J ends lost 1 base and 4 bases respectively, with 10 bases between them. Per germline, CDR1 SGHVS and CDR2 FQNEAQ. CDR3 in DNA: TGTGCCAGCAGCTTAGGTATCACCGGCTATGGCTACACCTTC. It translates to CASSLGITGYGYTF.

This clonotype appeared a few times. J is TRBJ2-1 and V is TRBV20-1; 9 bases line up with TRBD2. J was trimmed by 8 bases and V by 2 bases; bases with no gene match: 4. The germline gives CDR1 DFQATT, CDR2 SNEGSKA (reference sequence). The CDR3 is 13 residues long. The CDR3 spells CSARRPSGDEQFF. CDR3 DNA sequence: TGCAGTGCTAGAAGGCCTAGCGGGGATGAGCAGTTCTTC.

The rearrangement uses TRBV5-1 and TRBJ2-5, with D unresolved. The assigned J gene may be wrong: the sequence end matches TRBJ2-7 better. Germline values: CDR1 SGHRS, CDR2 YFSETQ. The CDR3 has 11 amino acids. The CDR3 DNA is TGCGCCAGCAGCTTTGCCAACGAGCAGTACTTC. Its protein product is CASSFANEQYF.

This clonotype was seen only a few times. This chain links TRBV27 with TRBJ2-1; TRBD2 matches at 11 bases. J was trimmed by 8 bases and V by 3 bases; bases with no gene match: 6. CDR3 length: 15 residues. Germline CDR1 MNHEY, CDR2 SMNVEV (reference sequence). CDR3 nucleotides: TGTGCCAGCAGTTTTACTAGCGGGAGTGGAGATGAGCAGTTCTTC. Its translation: CASSFTSGSGDEQFF.

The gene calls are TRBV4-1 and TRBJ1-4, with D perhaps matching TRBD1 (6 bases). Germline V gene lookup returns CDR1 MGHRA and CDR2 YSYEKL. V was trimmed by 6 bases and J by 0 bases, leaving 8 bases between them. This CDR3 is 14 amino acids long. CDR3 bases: TGCGCCAGCAGGCACAGGGCAACTAATGAAAAACTGTTTTTT. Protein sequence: CASRHRATNEKLFF.

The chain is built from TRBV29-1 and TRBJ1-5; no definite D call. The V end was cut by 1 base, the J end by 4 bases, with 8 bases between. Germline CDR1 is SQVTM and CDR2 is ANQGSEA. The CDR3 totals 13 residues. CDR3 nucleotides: TGCAGCGTTGAAGTCGCGGAGAATCAGCCCCAGCATTTT. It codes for CSVEVAENQPQHF.

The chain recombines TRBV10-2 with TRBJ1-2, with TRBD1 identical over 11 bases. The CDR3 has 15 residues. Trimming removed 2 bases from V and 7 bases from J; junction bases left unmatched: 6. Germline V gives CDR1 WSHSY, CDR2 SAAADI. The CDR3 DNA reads TGCGCCAGCAGTGAGACCGGGACAGGGGGGTCTGGCTACACCTTC. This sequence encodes CASSETGTGGSGYTF.

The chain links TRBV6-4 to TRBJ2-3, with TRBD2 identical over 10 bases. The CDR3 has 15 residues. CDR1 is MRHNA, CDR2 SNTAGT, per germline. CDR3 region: CSALEREGRTDTQYF. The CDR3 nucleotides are TGTTCCGCTTTAGAGCGGGAGGGCCGAACAGATACGCAGTATTTT.

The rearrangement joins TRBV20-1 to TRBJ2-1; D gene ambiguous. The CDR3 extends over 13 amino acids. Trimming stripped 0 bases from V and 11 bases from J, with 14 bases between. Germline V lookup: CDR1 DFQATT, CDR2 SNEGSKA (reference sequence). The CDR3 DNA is TGCAGTGCTAGAGATTTATCCCTGAGAAAGCAGTTCTTC. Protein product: CSARDLSLRKQFF.

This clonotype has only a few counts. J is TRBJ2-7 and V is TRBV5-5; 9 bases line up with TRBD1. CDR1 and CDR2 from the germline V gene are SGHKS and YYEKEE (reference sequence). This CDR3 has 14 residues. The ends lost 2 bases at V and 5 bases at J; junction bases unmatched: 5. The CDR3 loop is CASSFGTGIDEQYF. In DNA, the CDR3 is TGTGCCAGCAGCTTCGGGACAGGGATCGACGAGCAGTACTTC.

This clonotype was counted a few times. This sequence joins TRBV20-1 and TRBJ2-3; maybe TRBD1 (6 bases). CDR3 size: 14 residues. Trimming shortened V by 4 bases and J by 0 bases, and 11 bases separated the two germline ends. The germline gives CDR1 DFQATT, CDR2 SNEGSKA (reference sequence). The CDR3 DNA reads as TGCAGTGCTATTGCAGGGGCTAGCACAGATACGCAGTATTTT. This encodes CSAIAGASTDTQYF.

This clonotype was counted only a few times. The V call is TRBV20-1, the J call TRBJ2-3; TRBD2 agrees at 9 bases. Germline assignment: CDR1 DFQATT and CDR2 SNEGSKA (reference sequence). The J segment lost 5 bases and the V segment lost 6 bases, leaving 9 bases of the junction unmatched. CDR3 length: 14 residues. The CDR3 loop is CSAPTGGRGDTQYF. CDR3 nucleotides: TGCAGTGCCCCCACCGGCGGGAGGGGAGATACGCAGTATTTT.

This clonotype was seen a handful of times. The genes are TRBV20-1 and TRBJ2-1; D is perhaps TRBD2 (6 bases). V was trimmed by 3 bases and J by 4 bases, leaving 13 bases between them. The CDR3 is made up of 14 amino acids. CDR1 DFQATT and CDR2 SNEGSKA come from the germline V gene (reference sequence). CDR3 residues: CSASLGGRYNEQFF. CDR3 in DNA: TGCAGTGCTAGTTTGGGGGGAAGATACAATGAGCAGTTCTTC.

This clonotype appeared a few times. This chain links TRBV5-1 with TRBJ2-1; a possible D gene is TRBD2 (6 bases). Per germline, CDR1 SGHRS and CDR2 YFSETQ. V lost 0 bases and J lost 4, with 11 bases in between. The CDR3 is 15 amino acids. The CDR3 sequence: CASSLGTREYNEQFF. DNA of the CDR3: TGCGCCAGCAGCTTGGGGACACGGGAGTACAATGAGCAGTTCTTC.

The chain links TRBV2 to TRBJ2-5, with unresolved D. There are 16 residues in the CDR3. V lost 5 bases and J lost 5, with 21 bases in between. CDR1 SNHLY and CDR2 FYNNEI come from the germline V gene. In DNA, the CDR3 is TGTGCCAGCAGTCCTCCCCTTGCCCGCCCGGCGGAGACCCAGTACTTC. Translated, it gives CASSPPLARPAETQYF.

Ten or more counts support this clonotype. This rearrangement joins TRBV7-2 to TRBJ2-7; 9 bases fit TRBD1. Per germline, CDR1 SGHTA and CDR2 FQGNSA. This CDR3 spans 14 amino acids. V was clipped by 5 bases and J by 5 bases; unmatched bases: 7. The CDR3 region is CASSPDRGVHEQYF. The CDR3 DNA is TGTGCCAGCAGCCCGGACAGGGGAGTCCACGAGCAGTACTTC.

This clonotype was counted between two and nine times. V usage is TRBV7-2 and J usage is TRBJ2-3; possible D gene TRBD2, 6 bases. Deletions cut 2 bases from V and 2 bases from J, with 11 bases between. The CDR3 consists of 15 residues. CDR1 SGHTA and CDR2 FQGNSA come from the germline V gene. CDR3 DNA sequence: TGTGCCAGCAGCTTAACCCCGGGAGTCACAGATACGCAGTATTTT. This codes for CASSLTPGVTDTQYF.

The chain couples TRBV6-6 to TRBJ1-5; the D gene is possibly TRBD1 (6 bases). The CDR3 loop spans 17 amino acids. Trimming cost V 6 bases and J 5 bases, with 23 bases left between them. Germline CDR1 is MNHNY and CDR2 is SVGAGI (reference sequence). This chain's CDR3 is CASSRRQEGSRHQPQHF. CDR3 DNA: TGTGCCAGCAGCCGCAGACAGGAGGGTAGCCGGCATCAGCCCCAGCATTTT.

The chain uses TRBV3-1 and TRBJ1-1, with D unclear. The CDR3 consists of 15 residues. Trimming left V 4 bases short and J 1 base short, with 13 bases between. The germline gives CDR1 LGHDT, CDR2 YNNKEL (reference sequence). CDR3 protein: CASSLDGGPNTEAFF. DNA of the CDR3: TGTGCCAGCAGCCTGGACGGAGGACCGAACACTGAAGCTTTCTTT.

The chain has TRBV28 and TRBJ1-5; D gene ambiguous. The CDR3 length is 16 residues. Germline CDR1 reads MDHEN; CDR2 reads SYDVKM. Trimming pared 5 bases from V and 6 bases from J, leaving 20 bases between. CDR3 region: CASSPPTNVGSQPQHF. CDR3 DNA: TGTGCCAGCAGTCCCCCTACGAACGTTGGGAGTCAGCCCCAGCATTTT.